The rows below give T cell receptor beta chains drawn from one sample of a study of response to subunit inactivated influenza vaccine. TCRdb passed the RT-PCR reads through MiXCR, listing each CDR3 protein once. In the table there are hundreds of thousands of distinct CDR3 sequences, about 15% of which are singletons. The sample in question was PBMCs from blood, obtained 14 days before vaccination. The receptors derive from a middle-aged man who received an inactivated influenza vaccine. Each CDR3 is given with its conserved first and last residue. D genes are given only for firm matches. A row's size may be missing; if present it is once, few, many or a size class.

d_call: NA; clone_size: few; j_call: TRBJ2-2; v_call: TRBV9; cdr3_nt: TGTGCCAGCAGCGTAGCTTTTTTCTTAGGGGAAGTCGGCACCGGGGAGCTGTTTTTT; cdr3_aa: CASSVAFFLGEVGTGELFF
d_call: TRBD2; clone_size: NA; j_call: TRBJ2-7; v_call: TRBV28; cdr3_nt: TGTGCCAGCAGTTTACTGGGACTAGCGGGTTACGAGCAGTACTTC; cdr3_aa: CASSLLGLAGYEQYF
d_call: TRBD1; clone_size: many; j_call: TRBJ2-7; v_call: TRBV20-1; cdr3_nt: TGCAGTGCTAGGGTCAGGGGGCGTCCCTACGAGCAGTACTTC; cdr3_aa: CSARVRGRPYEQYF
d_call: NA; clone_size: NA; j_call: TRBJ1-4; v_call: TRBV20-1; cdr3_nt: TGCAGTGCTAGACCAGGCCCCTCTAATGAAAAACTGTTTTTT; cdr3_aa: CSARPGPSNEKLFF
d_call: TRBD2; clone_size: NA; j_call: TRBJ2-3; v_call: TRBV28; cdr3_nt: TGTGCCAGCAGACCCGGGGGGGCTGGAACAGATACGCAGTATTTT; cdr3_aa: CASRPGGAGTDTQYF
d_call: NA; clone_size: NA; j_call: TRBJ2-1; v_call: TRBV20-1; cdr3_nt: TGCAGTGCTAGTACCAAAAACAGGGATAAGCAGTTCTTC; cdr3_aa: CSASTKNRDKQFF
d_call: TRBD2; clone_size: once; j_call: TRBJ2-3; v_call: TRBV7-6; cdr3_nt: TGTGCCAGCAGCTTCGAAGCGGGAACCACAGATACGCAGTATTTT; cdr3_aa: CASSFEAGTTDTQYF
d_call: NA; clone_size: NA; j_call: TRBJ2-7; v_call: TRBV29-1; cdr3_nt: TGCAGCGTTGACACAGGGACCTACGAGCAGTACTTC; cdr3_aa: CSVDTGTYEQYF
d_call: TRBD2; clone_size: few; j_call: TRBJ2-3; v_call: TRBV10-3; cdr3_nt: TGTGCCATCGGCGTCCGGGGGGGGGAGACAGATACGCAGTATTTT; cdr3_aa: CAIGVRGGETDTQYF
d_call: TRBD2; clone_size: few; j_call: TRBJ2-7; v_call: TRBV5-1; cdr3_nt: TGCGCCAGCAGCGAGGGACTAGCGGGAGGAGGAGAGCAGTACTTC; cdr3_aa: CASSEGLAGGGEQYF
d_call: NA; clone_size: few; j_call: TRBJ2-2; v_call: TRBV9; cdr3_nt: TGTGCCAGCAGAAGGGACGTCGGGGAGCTGTTTTTT; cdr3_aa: CASRRDVGELFF
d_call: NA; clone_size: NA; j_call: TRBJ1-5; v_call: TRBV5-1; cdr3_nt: TGCGCCAGCAGCTTGGACAGCCCGGGGAATCAGCCCCAGCATTTT; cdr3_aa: CASSLDSPGNQPQHF
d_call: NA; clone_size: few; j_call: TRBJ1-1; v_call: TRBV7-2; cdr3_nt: TGTGCCAGCACCCCTATGCAGGGAAACACTGAAGCTTTCTTT; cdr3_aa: CASTPMQGNTEAFF
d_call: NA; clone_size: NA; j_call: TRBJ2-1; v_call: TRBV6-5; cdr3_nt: NA; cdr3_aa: CASSSSGLAGNEQFF
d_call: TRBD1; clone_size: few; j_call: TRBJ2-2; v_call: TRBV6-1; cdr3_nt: TGTGCCAGCGCGGACAGGGAGAACACCGGGGAGCTGTTTTTT; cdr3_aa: CASADRENTGELFF
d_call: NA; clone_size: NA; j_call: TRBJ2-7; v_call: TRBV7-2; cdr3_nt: TGTGCCAGCAGCCATACCCCCACTCCCACCCTCGCCTACGAGCAGTACTTC; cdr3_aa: CASSHTPTPTLAYEQYF
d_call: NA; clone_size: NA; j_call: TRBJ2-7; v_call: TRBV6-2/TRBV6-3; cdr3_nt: TGTGCCAGCAGTTACGGAGACTTGGGGAAGTACTTC; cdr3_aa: CASSYGDLGKYF
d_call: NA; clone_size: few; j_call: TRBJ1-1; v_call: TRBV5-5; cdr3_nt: TGTGCCAGCAGCTTGGGTTTTGGGGGTGAAGCTTTCTTT; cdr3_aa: CASSLGFGGEAFF
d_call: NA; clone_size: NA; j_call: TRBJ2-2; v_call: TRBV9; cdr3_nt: TGTGCCAGCAGCGGCTCCGGCGGCGGGCGGGCCGGGGAGCTGTTTTTT; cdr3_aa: CASSGSGGGRAGELFF
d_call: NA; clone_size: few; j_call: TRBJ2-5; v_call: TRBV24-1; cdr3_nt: TGTGCCACCAGTGACCTGGACAGTTACCAAGAGACCCAGTACTTC; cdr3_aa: CATSDLDSYQETQYF
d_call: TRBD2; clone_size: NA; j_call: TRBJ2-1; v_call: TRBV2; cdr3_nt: TGTGCCAGCACTTCGGGACTAGCGGGAGAGCAGTGGCAGTTCTTC; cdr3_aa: CASTSGLAGEQWQFF
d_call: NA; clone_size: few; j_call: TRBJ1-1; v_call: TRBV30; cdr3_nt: TGTGCCTGGAGTACAGGGATGAACACTGAAGCTTTCTTT; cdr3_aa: CAWSTGMNTEAFF
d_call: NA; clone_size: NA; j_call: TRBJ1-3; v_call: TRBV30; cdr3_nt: TGTGCCTGGGGGAGATTCAGCTCTGGAAACACCATATATTTT; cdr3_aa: CAWGRFSSGNTIYF
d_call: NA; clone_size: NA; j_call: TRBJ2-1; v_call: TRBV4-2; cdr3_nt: TGTGCCAGCAGCCAAGACGTAAAGGGCTACAATGAGCAGTTCTTC; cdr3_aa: CASSQDVKGYNEQFF
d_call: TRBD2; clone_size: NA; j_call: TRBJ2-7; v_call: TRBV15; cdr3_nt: TGTGCCACCAGCAGAGCCGCCAGCGGGATCTACGAGCAGTACTTC; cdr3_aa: CATSRAASGIYEQYF
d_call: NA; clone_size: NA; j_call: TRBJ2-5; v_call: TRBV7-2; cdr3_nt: TGTGCCAGCAGCCGAGGGGGGCGGGGAAAAGAGACCCAGTACTTC; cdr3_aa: CASSRGGRGKETQYF
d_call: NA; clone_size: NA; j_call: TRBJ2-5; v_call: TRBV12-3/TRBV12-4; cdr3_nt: TGTGCCAGCAGTTTAACTATAGAAGAGACCCAGTACTTC; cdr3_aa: CASSLTIEETQYF
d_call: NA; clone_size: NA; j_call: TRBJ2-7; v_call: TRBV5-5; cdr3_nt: TGTGCCAGCAGCTTGGGAGGGAGGGGGACGTTCTACGAGCAGTACTTC; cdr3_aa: CASSLGGRGTFYEQYF
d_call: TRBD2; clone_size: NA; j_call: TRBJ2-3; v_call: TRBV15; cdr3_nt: TGTGCCACCCGGGGGGGGGCGCTTACAGATACGCAGTATTTT; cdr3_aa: CATRGGALTDTQYF
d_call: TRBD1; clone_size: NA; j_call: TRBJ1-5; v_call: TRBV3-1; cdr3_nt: TGTGCCAGCAGCCAGGACGACAGGGTGGGCAATCAGCCCCAGCATTTT; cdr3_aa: CASSQDDRVGNQPQHF
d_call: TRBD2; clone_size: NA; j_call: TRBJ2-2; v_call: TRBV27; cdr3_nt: TGTGCCAGCAGTAAAGCGGGAGGGCCGTCCGGGGAGCTGTTTTTT; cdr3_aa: CASSKAGGPSGELFF
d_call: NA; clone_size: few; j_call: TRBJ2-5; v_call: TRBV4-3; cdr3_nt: TGCGCCAGCAGCCAAGGAGGTCAATTCCGACGGTGGGAGGAAGAGACCCAGTACTTC; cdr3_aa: CASSQGGQFRRWEEETQYF
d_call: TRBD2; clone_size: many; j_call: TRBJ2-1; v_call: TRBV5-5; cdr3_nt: TGTGCCAGCAGCTTGGCCGCGTGGGGACTAATCAATGAGCAGTTCTTC; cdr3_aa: CASSLAAWGLINEQFF
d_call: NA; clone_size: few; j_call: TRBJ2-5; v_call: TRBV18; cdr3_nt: TGTGCCAGCCAAGCCGGGGCCCAAAAAGAGACCCAGTACTTC; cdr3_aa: CASQAGAQKETQYF
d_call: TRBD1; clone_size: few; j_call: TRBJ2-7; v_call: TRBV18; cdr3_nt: TGTGCCAGCTCACGTCTTGACAGGGGCTACGAGCAGTACTTC; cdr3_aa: CASSRLDRGYEQYF
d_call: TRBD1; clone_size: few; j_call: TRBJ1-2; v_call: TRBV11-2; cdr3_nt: TGTGCCAGCAGCTTAGAGGGGGGACAGGGGGCGGTGATCCGTGGCTACACCTTC; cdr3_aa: CASSLEGGQGAVIRGYTF
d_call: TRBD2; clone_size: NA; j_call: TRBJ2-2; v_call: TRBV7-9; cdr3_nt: TGTGCCAGCAGCTTAAACCTAGCGGGAGACACCGGGGAGCTGTTTTTT; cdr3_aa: CASSLNLAGDTGELFF
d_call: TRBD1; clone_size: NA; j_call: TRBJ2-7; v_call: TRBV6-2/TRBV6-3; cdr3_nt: TGTGCCAGCAGCTTACCGGACAGGCTTCCATACGAGCAGTACTTC; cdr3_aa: CASSLPDRLPYEQYF
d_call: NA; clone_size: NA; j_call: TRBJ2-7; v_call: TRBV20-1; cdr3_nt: TGCAGTGCTAGAGATCTCGGGGGGCGGGTGCAGTACTTC; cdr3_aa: CSARDLGGRVQYF
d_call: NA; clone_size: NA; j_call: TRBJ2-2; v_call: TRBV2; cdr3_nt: TGTGCCAGCAGTGCAGGGTGGGACACCGGGGAGCTGTTTTTT; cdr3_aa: CASSAGWDTGELFF
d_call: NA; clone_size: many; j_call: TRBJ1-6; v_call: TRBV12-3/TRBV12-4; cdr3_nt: TGTGCCAGCACTAGGGGTAATTCACCCCTCCACTTT; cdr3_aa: CASTRGNSPLHF
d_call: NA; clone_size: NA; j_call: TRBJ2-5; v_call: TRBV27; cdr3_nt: TGTGCCAGCAGTTTATCGGGACGACAGACCCAGTACTTC; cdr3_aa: CASSLSGRQTQYF
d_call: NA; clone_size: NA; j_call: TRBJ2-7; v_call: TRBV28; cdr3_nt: TGTGCCAGCAGTTTAGGGTGGGTTGACTACGAGCAGTACTTC; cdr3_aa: CASSLGWVDYEQYF
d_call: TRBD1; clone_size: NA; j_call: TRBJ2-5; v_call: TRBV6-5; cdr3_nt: TGTGCCAGCAGTTACCACCTTAGGCAGGGGGAGAAAGAGACCCAGTACTTC; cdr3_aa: CASSYHLRQGEKETQYF
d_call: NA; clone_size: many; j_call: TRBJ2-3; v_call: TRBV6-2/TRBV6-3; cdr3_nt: TGTGCCAGCAGCCCCGGACTCTTCAGCACAGATACGCAGTATTTT; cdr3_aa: CASSPGLFSTDTQYF
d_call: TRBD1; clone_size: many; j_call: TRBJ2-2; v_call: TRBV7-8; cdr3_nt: TGTGCCAGCAGCCTAAGAAGGACAGGGGGTGCGAACACCGGGGAGCTGTTTTTT; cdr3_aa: CASSLRRTGGANTGELFF
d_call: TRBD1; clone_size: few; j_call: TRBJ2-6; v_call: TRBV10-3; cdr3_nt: TGTGCCATCACGGGACAGACCCGCTCTGGGGCCAACGTCCTGACTTTC; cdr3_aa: CAITGQTRSGANVLTF
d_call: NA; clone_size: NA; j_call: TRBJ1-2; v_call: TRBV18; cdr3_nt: TGTGCCAGCTCACCATCGGGGTTGGAGGGCTACACCTTC; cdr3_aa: CASSPSGLEGYTF
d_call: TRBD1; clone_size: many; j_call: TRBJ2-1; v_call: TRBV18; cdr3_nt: TGTGCCAGCTCCGGGACAGGGTACAATGAGCAGTTCTTC; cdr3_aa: CASSGTGYNEQFF
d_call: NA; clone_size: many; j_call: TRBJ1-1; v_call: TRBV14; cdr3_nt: TGTGCCAGCAGCCAATGGCAGGGCGCTGAAGCTTTCTTT; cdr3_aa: CASSQWQGAEAFF
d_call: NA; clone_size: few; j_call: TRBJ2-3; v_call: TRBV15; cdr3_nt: TGTGCCACCAGCAGAGAGGGACGTCTCCGCACAGATACGCAGTATTTT; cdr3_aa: CATSREGRLRTDTQYF
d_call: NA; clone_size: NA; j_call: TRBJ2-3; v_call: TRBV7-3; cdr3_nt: TGTGCCAGCAGCTACTTCTCGTCAAGACCAGATACGCAGTATTTT; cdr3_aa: CASSYFSSRPDTQYF
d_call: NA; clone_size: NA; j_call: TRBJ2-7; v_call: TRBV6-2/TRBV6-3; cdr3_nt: TGTGCCAGCAGGCTACTAGCCCGCTCCTACGAGCAGTACTTC; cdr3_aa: CASRLLARSYEQYF
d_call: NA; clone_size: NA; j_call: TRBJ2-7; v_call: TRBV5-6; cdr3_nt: TGTGCCAGCAGCTCGCAGGGGTCCCACGAGCAGTACTTC; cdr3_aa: CASSSQGSHEQYF
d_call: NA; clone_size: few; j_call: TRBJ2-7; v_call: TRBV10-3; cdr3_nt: TGTGCCACGCGGCGTCAGGGGAGTACCGAGCAGTACTTC; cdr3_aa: CATRRQGSTEQYF